The clone carrying this TCR beta chain turned up a few times. The target antigen is unknown. These data come from a study of CD8 T cells in ankylosing spondylitis. Overall study results and limits: As reported, disease-linked clones showed significant enrichment in matched ankylosing spondylitis synovial fluid. Ankylosing spondylitis blood appeared to be characterized by a TCR beta motif of under ten highly homologous variants.

Quantitative 5'-RACE with molecular barcodes generated TCR beta libraries. TCRdb re-called the 5' RACE reads through MiXCR, storing one row per CDR3 protein. The sample shows about 90,000 distinct CDR3 sequences, around 25% of them seen only once. Deletions cut 0 bases from V and 6 bases from J, with 15 bases between. Germline CDR1 and CDR2: LGHNT and FRNRAP. The CDR3 sequence is 15 residues long. The receptor was derived from a male donor with ankylosing spondylitis or in good health (not recorded which). Input material: blood, either unsorted or a sorted T cell fraction (not recorded which). The V gene is TRBV12-5, the J gene TRBJ2-7; D is ambiguous. In DNA form, the CDR3 reads TGTGCTAGTGGTTTGGTACCGGGCCCTGGTGGCGAGCAGTACTTC. Protein sequence: CASGLVPGPGGEQYF.